This passage covers 20 T cell receptor beta chains from one sample sequenced in a study of spatial heterogeneity in lung cancer. TCRdb independently ran MiXCR on the 5' RACE reads; one entry per CDR3 protein. The sample gives 10,000 to 11,000 distinct CDR3 sequences, around 6.9% of which show up once; under 30% is in the top ten. Documented time point: sample taken at primary tumor resection. Sequencing was performed on whole RNA extracted from tumor and nontumor lung tissue, or from frozen PBMC, and the material was left unsorted. Sequences were derived from PBMCs, sampled at surgery. The source of these receptors is a male donor with early-stage non-small cell lung cancer.

To note about this clonotype: This beta chain appears as a stray read in a library generated for alpha chains; its size is not informative. CDR3 bases: TGTGCCAGCTCAGCCGGGACAGGGGCGATCAATGAGCAGTTCTTC. It codes for CASSAGTGAINEQFF. This chain connects TRBV18 to TRBJ2-1, with 10 nucleotides matching TRBD1. Trimming at V came to 5 bases and at J to 6 bases, leaving 7 bases not matched to a gene. Germline loops: CDR1 KGHSH, CDR2 LQKENI. This CDR3 comprises 15 residues. Full variable domain (rest looked up from reference TRBV18 and TRBJ2-1): NAGVMQNPRHLVRRRGQEARLRCSPMKGHSHVYWYRQLPEEGLKFMVYLQKENIIDESGMPKERFSAEFPKEGPSILRIQQVVRGDSAAYFCASSAGTGAINEQFFGPGTRLTVL.

This clonotype was found many times. This beta chain is an off-target read within a library intended for alpha chains, so its frequency means little. The chain links TRBV15 to TRBJ1-1; D might be TRBD1 (5 bases). Germline CDR1 reads LNHNV; CDR2 reads YYDKDF (reference sequence). The CDR3 covers 18 residues. V lost 0 bases, J lost 1 base, and 18 bases lay in between. The chain's CDR3 is CATSRDIGTSPANTEAFF. DNA of the CDR3: TGTGCCACCAGCAGAGATATTGGGACGTCTCCCGCGAACACTGAAGCTTTCTTT.

The table lists this clonotype with many counts. Found in a library prepared for alpha chains, this beta chain is an off-target read, and its abundance has little meaning. The rearrangement uses TRBV10-2 and TRBJ2-7, with 11 bases identical to TRBD2. V was pared by 7 bases and J by 0 bases, with 5 bases of the junction left unmatched. Germline V lookup: CDR1 WSHSY, CDR2 SAAADI. The CDR3 has 15 amino acids. The CDR3 region is CASKGTSGGSYEQYF. CDR3 DNA sequence: TGCGCCAGCAAAGGGACTAGCGGAGGCTCCTACGAGCAGTACTTC.

This clonotype was seen at least ten times. Because this beta chain is a stray read in a library intended to capture alpha chains, its abundance should not be given much weight. The rearrangement uses TRBV20-1 and TRBJ2-1, with 9 bases fitting TRBD2. J was trimmed by 7 bases and V by 6 bases; bases with no gene match: 10. There are 14 residues in the CDR3. CDR1 and CDR2 from the germline V gene are DFQATT and SNEGSKA (reference sequence). The CDR3 reads CSATGTSRLNEQFF. CDR3 sequence (DNA): TGCAGTGCGACCGGGACTAGCCGCTTAAATGAGCAGTTCTTC.

This clonotype was recorded at least ten times. This beta chain is a stray sequence in a library constructed for alpha chains; its clone size is not meaningful. The chain employs TRBV5-1 and TRBJ2-4; 8 bases fit TRBD2. The CDR3 consists of 15 residues. V lost 3 bases and J lost 6; bases outside the gene matches: 8. Germline V CDR1 and CDR2: SGHRS, YFSETQ. CDR3 protein: CASSSTGTRGNIQYF. In nucleotides, the CDR3 is TGCGCCAGCAGCTCCACCGGGACTAGAGGAAACATTCAGTACTTC.

This clonotype was seen a few times. The library was designed around alpha chains, so this beta chain is a stray read whose abundance carries little weight. The chain carries TRBV29-1 and TRBJ1-2; a possible D gene is TRBD1 (5 bases). Trimming pared 5 bases from V and 0 bases from J, leaving 10 bases between. CDR3 length: 13 residues. Germline-derived CDR1 and CDR2 are SQVTM and ANQGSEA. CDR3 nucleotides: TGCAGCGTTCGGGGCTCGACTAACTATGGCTACACCTTC. It is translated as CSVRGSTNYGYTF.

Concerning this clonotype itself: In a library made to pick up alpha chains, this beta chain is a stray read with a size that means little. The chain employs TRBV28 and TRBJ1-1; the match to TRBD1 covers 7 bases. With 3 bases clipped from V and 3 bases from J, the junction kept 7 bases outside the gene matches. CDR3 length equals 15 residues. CDR1 MDHEN and CDR2 SYDVKM come from the germline V gene. The CDR3 nucleotides read TGTGCCAGCAGTTTGCCAGGGGGGTCATACACTGAAGCTTTCTTT. Its translation is CASSLPGGSYTEAFF.

This clonotype was seen a handful of times. This beta chain is a stray sequence in a library constructed for alpha chains; its clone size is not meaningful. The rearrangement links TRBV20-1 to TRBJ2-5; TRBD2 agrees at 8 bases. CDR3 length equals 15 residues. V shed 6 bases and J 3 bases; nucleotides not matched to a gene: 12. CDR1 is DFQATT, CDR2 SNEGSKA, per germline (reference sequence). This CDR3 is CSAREGQGKKETQYF. CDR3 DNA: TGCAGTGCCCGGGAGGGCCAGGGGAAGAAAGAGACCCAGTACTTC.

In this sample, this clonotype is medium-sized. A library prepared for alpha chains yielded this beta chain as an off-target read; its size is of little meaning. The chain carries TRBV29-1 and TRBJ2-7; 8 positions agree with TRBD2. The CDR3 is made up of 13 amino acids. Germline V CDR1 and CDR2: SQVTM, ANQGSEA. The V gene end was trimmed by 3 bases and the J gene end by 1 base; junction bases not matched to a gene: 2. In DNA form, the CDR3 reads TGCAGCGTTGATAGCGGGGATTCCTACGAGCAGTACTTC. Translating gives CSVDSGDSYEQYF.

This clonotype was observed a handful of times. This beta chain came through as a stray read in a library set up for alpha chains, and its size says little. The rearrangement uses TRBV24-1 and TRBJ2-2; TRBD2 aligns across 13 bases. The CDR3 sequence is 16 residues long. The trim removed 3 bases at V and 3 bases at J, leaving 0 bases unmatched. The germline CDR1 and CDR2 sequences are KGHDR and SFDVKD. DNA of the CDR3: TGTGCCACCAGTGATGGACTAGCGGGAGACACCGGGGAGCTGTTTTTT. Its protein is CATSDGLAGDTGELFF.

This clonotype has ten or more counts. Since it is a stray read in a library aimed at alpha chains, this beta chain has a size that is not meaningful. This chain joins TRBV6-1 and TRBJ2-3; D call uncertain. The CDR3 covers 13 residues. Germline CDR1 and CDR2: MNHNS and SASEGT. The V end lost 6 bases, the J end lost 0 bases, and 7 bases lay between the germline ends. The CDR3 loop reads CASRVESTDTQYF. The CDR3 nucleotides read TGTGCCAGCAGGGTTGAAAGCACAGATACGCAGTATTTT.

This clonotype has ten or more counts. This beta chain slipped into a library made for alpha chains as a stray read, so its size is not meaningful. The CDR3 is CASSLNNQPQHF. CDR3 nucleotide sequence: TGTGCCAGCAGTTTAAATAATCAGCCCCAGCATTTT. The V gene is TRBV12-3 or TRBV12-4, the J gene TRBJ1-5; D unclear. The CDR3 covers 12 residues. The ends were cut back, 2 bases at V and 4 bases at J, with 3 bases in the middle.

There are a few counts of this clonotype. In a library made to pick up alpha chains, this beta chain is a stray read with a size that means little. The CDR3 DNA reads as TGCGCCAGCAGCTATTGGGTCCCCCAAGAGACCCAGTACTTC. It translates to CASSYWVPQETQYF. The chain couples TRBV5-1 to TRBJ2-5; D unresolved. CDR1 and CDR2 (germline): SGHRS, YFSETQ. Trimming shortened V by 3 bases and J by 1 base, and 10 bases separated the two germline ends. The CDR3 covers 14 residues.

Details on this clonotype: With the library built for alpha chains, this beta chain is off target and its frequency is not meaningful. V and J are TRBV6-1 and TRBJ2-2; D gene uncertain. The germline V gene encodes CDR1 MNHNS and CDR2 SASEGT. Trimming stripped 10 bases from V and 1 base from J, with 13 bases between. The CDR3 sequence is 14 residues long. The DNA of the CDR3 is TGTGCCATTGGTCGGGCAGGGAACACCGGGGAGCTGTTTTTT. Protein product: CAIGRAGNTGELFF.

By share, this clonotype counts as medium-sized. This beta chain represents an off-target read in a library built for alpha chains; its size is of limited meaning. This chain uses TRBV29-1 with TRBJ2-7; 7 nucleotides line up with TRBD1. J gave up 0 bases and V 1 base, and 6 bases lay outside the gene matches. Germline V gene lookup returns CDR1 SQVTM and CDR2 ANQGSEA. The CDR3 contains 15 residues. CDR3 sequence (DNA): TGCAGCGTTGAAGGGTCCAGGGACAGCTCCTACGAGCAGTACTTC. Translating gives CSVEGSRDSSYEQYF.

This clonotype came up a few times. This beta chain lies outside the target of a library built for alpha chains; its clone size means little. The chain uses TRBV7-8 and TRBJ2-1; D is tentatively TRBD1 or TRBD2 (5 bases each). The CDR3 loop spans 17 amino acids. Germline loops: CDR1 SGHVS, CDR2 FQNEAQ. Trimming pared 7 bases from V and 0 bases from J, leaving 19 bases between. The CDR3 DNA reads TGTGCCAGCAACGAGGGTGGGGCGGGTGGCTCCTACAATGAGCAGTTCTTC. Protein product: CASNEGGAGGSYNEQFF.

This clonotype appeared many times. The library was designed around alpha chains, so this beta chain is a stray read whose abundance carries little weight. This sequence joins TRBV10-3 and TRBJ2-7; D perhaps matches TRBD2 (6 bases). The CDR3 contains 14 residues. Germline CDR1 ENHRY, CDR2 SYGVKD. Trimming took 7 bases from V and 4 from J, leaving 17 bases between them. CDR3 protein: CAIKGASAIYEQYF. The CDR3 coding sequence is TGTGCCATCAAAGGGGCTAGCGCAATTTACGAGCAGTACTTC.

The sample holds many counts of this clonotype. As an off-target read in a library built for alpha chains, this beta chain has a frequency of little significance. The gene calls are TRBV10-3 and TRBJ2-1, with D tentatively TRBD1 or TRBD2 (5 bases each). V gave up 6 bases and J gave up 5 bases, with 14 bases separating them. This CDR3 has 14 amino acids. Germline CDR1 and CDR2: ENHRY and SYGVKD. In nucleotides, the CDR3 is TGTGCCATCAGCCGACCGAGAGGGGACAATGAGCAGTTCTTC. As protein: CAISRPRGDNEQFF.

In the case of this clonotype: Found in a library prepared for alpha chains, this beta chain is an off-target read, and its abundance has little meaning. The chain is built from TRBV3-1 and TRBJ2-7; 8 nucleotides match TRBD2. From germline, CDR1 is LGHDT and CDR2 YNNKEL (reference sequence). CDR3 length equals 14 residues. V was pared by 3 bases and J by 6 bases, with 7 bases of the junction left unmatched. This chain's CDR3 is CASSQGTRRGEQYF. The CDR3 nucleotides read TGTGCCAGCAGCCAGGGGACTAGAAGGGGCGAGCAGTACTTC.

This clonotype was found many times. For a library built for alpha chains, this beta chain is a stray read; little rests on its size. The chain couples TRBV5-1 to TRBJ2-7; TRBD2 agrees at 11 bases. This CDR3 has 16 amino acids. The junction had 12 bases not matched to a gene; V was cut back by 4 bases and J by 6 bases. CDR1 is SGHRS and CDR2 is YFSETQ in the germline V gene. For the CDR3, the DNA is TGCGCCAGCAGCCCCCCGGGTAGCGGGGGGGCCGCCGAGCAGTACTTC. Its protein product is CASSPPGSGGAAEQYF.